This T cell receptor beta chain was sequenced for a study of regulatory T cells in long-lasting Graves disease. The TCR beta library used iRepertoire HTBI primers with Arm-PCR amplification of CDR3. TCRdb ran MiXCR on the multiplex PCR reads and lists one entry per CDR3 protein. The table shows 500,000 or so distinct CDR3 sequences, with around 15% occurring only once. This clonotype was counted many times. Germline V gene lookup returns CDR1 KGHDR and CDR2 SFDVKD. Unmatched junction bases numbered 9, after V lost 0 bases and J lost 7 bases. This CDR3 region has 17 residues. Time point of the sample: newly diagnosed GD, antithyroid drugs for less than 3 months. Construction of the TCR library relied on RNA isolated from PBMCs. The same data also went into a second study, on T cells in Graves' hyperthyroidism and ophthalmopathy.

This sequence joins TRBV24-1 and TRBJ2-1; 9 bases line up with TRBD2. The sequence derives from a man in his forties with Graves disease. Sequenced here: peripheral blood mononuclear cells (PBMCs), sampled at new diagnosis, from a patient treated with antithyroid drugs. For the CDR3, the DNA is TGTGCCACCAGTGATTTGAATCAAGCGGGAGGAGTAAATGAGCAGTTCTTC. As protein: CATSDLNQAGGVNEQFF.